The rows below give T cell receptor beta chains drawn from one sample of a study of early T cells in non-severe SARS-CoV-2 infection. TCRdb processed the 5' RACE reads anew with MiXCR; each CDR3 protein has one entry. The table lists 26,000 or so distinct CDR3 sequences, about 4% of them singletons. The specimen was whole blood. The receptors come from an adult who was a healthcare worker with PCR-confirmed SARS-CoV-2 infection or an uninfected control (not recorded which). CDR3s include the opening cysteine and the closing phenylalanine or tryptophan.

j_call v_call cdr3_aa
TRBJ2-3 TRBV11-3 CASSGGSDTQYF
TRBJ2-7 TRBV18 CASSRNQAGVESEQYF
TRBJ2-4 TRBV5-4 CASSSQDLAKNIQYF
TRBJ2-7 TRBV13 CASSTSYEQYF
TRBJ2-5 TRBV5-4 CASSSRGHQETQYF
TRBJ2-3 TRBV5-5 CASSLLGLNADTQYF
TRBJ1-5 TRBV6-1 CASSAQGDQPQHF
TRBJ2-2 TRBV12-3/TRBV12-4 CASSLQGEFYGELFF
TRBJ2-3 TRBV7-2 CASSAISNRAGNTDTQYF
TRBJ1-6 TRBV15 CATSRDRFPDLNNSPLHF
TRBJ2-1 TRBV18 CASSPSLNEQFF
TRBJ2-3 TRBV9 CASAAGATDTQYF
TRBJ2-1 TRBV5-1 CASSRGTSNEQFF
TRBJ2-1 TRBV20-1 CSADPSRASGSYNEQFF
TRBJ2-6 TRBV28 CASSFGGSGANVLTF
TRBJ2-6 TRBV20-1 CSAKVGGNVLTF
TRBJ2-1 TRBV29-1 CSVVGDRENYNEQFF
TRBJ2-1 TRBV29-1 CSVEDPGLSSYNEQFF
TRBJ2-7 TRBV7-8 CASSPLGSYEQYF
TRBJ2-5 TRBV9 CASSPGSETQYF
TRBJ2-7 TRBV20-1 CSAKARRLLLSYEQYF
TRBJ2-5 TRBV2 CAIRLAGVETQYF
TRBJ2-5 TRBV7-2 CASSRGGLETQYF
TRBJ2-1 TRBV7-2 CASSISYNEQFF
TRBJ2-2 TRBV24-1 CATSGENTGELFF
TRBJ2-5 TRBV9 CASSAGTGEETQYF
TRBJ2-2 TRBV11-3 CASSPRRLNTGELFF
TRBJ2-7 TRBV6-5 CASSSANGYEQYF
TRBJ2-3 TRBV7-2 CASSLVSDTQYF
TRBJ2-2 TRBV7-3 CASSFRATGELFF
TRBJ1-3 TRBV29-1 CSFRGSGNTIYF
TRBJ1-2 TRBV29-1 CSGGQGEYGYTF
TRBJ1-1 TRBV7-9 CASSFFQTDEAFF
TRBJ2-7 TRBV10-1 CASSENPVEAGYEQYF